This T cell receptor (beta chain) came from a study of blood T cells in healthy people across ages. Notes on the study in general: There were more naive CD4+ cells and higher diversity in long-lived donors than in aged donors.

The V gene's germline CDR1 is SQVTM and CDR2 ANQGSEA. Trimming at V came to 6 bases and at J to 10 bases, leaving 11 bases not matched to a gene. The CDR3 contains 13 residues. With regard to this clonotype: Its cognate antigen is unknown.

With a J-beta primer mix and a sample-barcoded 5' primer, a second PCR ran 7 to 11 cycles. TCRdb fed the 5' RACE reads into MiXCR, producing one record per CDR3 protein. Of about 730,000 distinct CDR3 sequences listed, roughly two fifths are singletons. Staff drew roughly 10 milliliters of peripheral blood from each donor. The rearrangement uses TRBV29-1 and TRBJ2-2; 7 bases fit TRBD2. The origin of this receptor is a woman between 55 and 75 years old in good health. Sequencing was carried out using blood. CDR3 region: CSVLAGPPEELFF. For the CDR3, the DNA is TGCAGCGTCTTAGCGGGCCCTCCCGAGGAGCTGTTTTTT.